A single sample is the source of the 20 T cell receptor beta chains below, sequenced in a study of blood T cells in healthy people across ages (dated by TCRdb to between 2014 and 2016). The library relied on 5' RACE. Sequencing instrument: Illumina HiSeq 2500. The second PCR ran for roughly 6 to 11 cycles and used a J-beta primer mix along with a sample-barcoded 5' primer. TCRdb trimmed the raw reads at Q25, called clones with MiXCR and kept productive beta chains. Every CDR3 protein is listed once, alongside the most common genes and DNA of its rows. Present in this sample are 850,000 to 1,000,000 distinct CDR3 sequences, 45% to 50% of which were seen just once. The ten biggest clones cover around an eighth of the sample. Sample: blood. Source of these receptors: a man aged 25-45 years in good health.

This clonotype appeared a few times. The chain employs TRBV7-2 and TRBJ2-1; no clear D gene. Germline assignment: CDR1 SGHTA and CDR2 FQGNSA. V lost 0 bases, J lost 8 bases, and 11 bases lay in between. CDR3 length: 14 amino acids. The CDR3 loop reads CASSLALGGYEQFF. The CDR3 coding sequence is TGTGCCAGCAGCTTAGCGCTCGGCGGCTATGAGCAGTTCTTC.

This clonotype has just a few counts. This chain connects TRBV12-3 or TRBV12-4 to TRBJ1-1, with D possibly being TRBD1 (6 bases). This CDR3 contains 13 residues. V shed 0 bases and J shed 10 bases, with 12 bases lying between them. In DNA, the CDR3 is TGTGCCAGCAGTTTAGCCGCAGGGGAAGGAGCTTTCTTT. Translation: CASSLAAGEGAFF.

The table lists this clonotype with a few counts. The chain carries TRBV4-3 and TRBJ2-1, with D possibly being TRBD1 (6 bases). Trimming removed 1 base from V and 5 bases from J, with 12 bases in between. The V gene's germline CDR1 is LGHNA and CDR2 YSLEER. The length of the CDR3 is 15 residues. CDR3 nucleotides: TGCGCCAGCAGCCAAGCGGCACAGGGTAACAATGAGCAGTTCTTC. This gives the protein CASSQAAQGNNEQFF.

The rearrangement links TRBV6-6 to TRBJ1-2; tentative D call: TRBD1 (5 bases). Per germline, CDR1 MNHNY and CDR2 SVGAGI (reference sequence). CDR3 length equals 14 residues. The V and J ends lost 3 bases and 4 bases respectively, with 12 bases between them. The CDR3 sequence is CASSYEGMIYGYTF. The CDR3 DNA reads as TGTGCCAGCAGTTATGAGGGGATGATCTATGGCTACACCTTC.

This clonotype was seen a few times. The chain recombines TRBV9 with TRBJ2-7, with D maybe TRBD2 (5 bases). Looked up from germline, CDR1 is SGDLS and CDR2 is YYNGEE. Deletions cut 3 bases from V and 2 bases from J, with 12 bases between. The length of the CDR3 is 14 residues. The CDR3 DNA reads TGTGCCAGCAGCGGGGGAGACATAACCTACGAGCAGTACTTC. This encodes CASSGGDITYEQYF. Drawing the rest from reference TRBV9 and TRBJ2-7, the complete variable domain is DSGVTQTPKHLITATGQRVTLRCSPRSGDLSVYWYQQSLDQGLQFLIQYYNGEERAKGNILERFSAQQFPDLHSELNLSSLELGDSALYFCASSGGDITYEQYFGPGTRLTVT.

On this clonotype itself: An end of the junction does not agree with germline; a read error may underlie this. DNA of the CDR3: TGTACCAGCAGCGTAGCAGGGTCCTACGAGCAGTACTTC. As protein: CTSSVAGSYEQYF. The J gene is TRBJ2-7, the V gene TRBV9; perhaps TRBD1 as D (5 bases). The CDR3 spans 13 residues. CDR1 is SGDLS and CDR2 is YYNGEE in the germline V gene.

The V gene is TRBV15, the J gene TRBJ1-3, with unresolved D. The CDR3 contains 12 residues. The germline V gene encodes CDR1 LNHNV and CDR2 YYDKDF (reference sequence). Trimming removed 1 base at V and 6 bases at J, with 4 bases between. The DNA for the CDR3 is TGTGCCACCAGCAGAGGCGAAAACACCATATATTTT. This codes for CATSRGENTIYF.

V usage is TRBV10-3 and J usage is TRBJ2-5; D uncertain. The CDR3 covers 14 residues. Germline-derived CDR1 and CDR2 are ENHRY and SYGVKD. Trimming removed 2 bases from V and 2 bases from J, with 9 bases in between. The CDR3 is CAISEGQLQETQYF. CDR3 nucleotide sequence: TGTGCCATCAGTGAGGGGCAATTGCAAGAGACCCAGTACTTC.

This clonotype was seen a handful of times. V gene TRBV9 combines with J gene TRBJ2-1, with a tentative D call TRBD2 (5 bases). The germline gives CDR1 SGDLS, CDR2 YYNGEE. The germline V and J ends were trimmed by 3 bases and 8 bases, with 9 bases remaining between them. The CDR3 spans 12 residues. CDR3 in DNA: TGTGCCAGCAGCGGCGGGTTGGATGAGCAGTTCTTC. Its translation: CASSGGLDEQFF.

The CDR3 reads CASSQFWMGDEQFF. The CDR3 DNA is TGCGCCAGCAGCCAATTCTGGATGGGGGATGAGCAGTTCTTC. The chain has TRBV4-3 and TRBJ2-1; tentatively, D is TRBD1 or TRBD2 (5 bases each). The CDR3 is 14 residues long. CDR1 and CDR2 (germline): LGHNA, YSLEER. The V end was cut by 2 bases, the J end by 8 bases, with 13 bases between.

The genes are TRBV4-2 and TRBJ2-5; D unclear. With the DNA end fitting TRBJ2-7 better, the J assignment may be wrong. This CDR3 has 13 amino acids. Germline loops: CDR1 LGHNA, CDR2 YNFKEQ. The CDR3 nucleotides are TGTGCCAGCAGCCAAGGTGTAGCCCACGAGCAGTACTTC. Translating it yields CASSQGVAHEQYF.

CDR3 protein: CASSSGGGIHEQYF. DNA for the CDR3: TGTGCCAGCAGCTCAGGGGGGGGTATCCACGAGCAGTACTTC. The chain recombines TRBV7-9 with TRBJ2-7, with D tentatively TRBD1 or TRBD2 (7 bases each). CDR1 and CDR2 (germline): SEHNR, FQNEAQ (reference sequence). This CDR3 has 14 amino acids. V was clipped by 4 bases and J by 5 bases, with 15 bases between them.

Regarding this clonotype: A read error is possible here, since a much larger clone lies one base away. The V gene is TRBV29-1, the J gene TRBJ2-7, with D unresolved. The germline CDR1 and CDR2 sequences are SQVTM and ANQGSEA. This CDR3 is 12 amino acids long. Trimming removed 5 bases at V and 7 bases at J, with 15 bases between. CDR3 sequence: CSVREPTREQYF. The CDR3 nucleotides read TGCAGCGTTCGCGAACCAACAAGGGAGCAGTACTTC.

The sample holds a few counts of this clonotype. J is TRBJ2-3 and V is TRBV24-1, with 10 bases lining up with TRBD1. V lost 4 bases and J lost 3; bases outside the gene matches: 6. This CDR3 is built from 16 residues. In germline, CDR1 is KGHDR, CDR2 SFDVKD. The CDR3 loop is CATSEDRDRGTDTQYF. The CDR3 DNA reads TGTGCCACCAGTGAGGACCGGGACAGGGGAACAGATACGCAGTATTTT.

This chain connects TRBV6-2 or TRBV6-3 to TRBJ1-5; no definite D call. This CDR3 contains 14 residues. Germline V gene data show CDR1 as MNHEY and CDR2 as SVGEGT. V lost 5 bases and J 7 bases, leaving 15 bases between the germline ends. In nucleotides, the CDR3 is TGTGCCAGCAGTCGGGTACAACAGTGGCAGCCCCAGCATTTT. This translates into CASSRVQQWQPQHF.

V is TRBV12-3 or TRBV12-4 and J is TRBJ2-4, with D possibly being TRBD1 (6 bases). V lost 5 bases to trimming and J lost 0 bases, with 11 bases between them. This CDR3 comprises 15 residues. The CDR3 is CASSPGVIAKNIQYF. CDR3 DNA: TGTGCCAGCAGTCCAGGGGTGATAGCCAAAAACATTCAGTACTTC.

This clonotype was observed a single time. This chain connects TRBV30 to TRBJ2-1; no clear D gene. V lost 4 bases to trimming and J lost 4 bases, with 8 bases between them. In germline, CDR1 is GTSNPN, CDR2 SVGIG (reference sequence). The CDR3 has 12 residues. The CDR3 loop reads CAWMVSYNEQFF. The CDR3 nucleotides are TGTGCCTGGATGGTTAGTTACAATGAGCAGTTCTTC.

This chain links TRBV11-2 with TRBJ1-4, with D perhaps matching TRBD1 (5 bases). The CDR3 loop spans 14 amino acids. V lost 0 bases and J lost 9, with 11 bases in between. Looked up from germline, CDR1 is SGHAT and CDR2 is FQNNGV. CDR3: CASSLEGQVKKLFF. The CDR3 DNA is TGTGCCAGCAGCTTAGAGGGGCAGGTGAAAAAACTGTTTTTT.

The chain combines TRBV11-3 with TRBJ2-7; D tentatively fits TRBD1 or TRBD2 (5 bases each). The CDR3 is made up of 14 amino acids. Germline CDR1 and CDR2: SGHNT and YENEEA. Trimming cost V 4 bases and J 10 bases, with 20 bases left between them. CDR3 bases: TGTGCCAGCAGCTCAACGGGACCGAGCCGCGCCCAGTACTTC. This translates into CASSSTGPSRAQYF.

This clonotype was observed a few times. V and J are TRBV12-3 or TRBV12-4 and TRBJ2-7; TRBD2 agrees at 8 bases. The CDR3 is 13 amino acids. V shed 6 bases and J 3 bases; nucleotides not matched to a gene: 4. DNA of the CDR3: TGTGCCAGCAGCCGCCGGGGGGGCTACGAGCAGTACTTC. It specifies CASSRRGGYEQYF.